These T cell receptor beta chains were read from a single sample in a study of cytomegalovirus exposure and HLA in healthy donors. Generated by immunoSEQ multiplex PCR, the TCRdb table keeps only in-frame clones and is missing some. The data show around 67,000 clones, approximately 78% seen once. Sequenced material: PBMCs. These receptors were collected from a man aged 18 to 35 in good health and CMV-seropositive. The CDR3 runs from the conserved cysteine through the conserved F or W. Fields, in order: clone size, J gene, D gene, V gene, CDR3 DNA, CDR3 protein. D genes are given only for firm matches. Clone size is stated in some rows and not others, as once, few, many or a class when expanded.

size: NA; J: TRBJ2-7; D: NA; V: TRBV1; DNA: TGCACCAGCAGCCAAGAAAGACAGGGAATAAGCGAGCAGTACTTC; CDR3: CTSSQERQGISEQYF
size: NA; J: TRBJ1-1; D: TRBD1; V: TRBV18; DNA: TGTGCCAGCTCACCCGACAGGGCAAATGAAGCTTTCTTT; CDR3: CASSPDRANEAFF
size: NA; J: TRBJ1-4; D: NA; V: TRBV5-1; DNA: TGCGCCAGCAGCTTGGTCTCCGCCCGACATGAGGGTGAAAAACTGTTTTTT; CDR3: CASSLVSARHEGEKLFF
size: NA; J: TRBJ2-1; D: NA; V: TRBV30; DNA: TGTGCCTGGAGTGTAGGGGGGGAGGATTCCGGTGAGCAGTTCTTC; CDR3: CAWSVGGEDSGEQFF
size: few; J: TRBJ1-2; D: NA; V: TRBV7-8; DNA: TGTGCCAGCAGCTCCCTGGTGGGGATAGGAGGCTATGGCTACACCTTC; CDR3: CASSSLVGIGGYGYTF
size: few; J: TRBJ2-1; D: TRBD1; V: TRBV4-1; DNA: TGCGCCAGCAGCCAGGTACAGGGGGCGGCCTACAATGAGCAGTTCTTC; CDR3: CASSQVQGAAYNEQFF
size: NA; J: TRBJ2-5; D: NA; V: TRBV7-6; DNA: TGTGCCAGCAGCTTTGGCAGCCAAGAGACCCAGTACTTC; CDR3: CASSFGSQETQYF
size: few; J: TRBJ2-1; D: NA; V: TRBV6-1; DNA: TGTGCCAGCAGGGGGGGGAGGGACAACCCCAATGAGCAGTTCTTC; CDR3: CASRGGRDNPNEQFF
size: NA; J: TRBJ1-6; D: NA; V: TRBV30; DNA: TGTGCCTGGACGGAAGGGCAGGGCCCTTCACCCCTCCACTTT; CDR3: CAWTEGQGPSPLHF
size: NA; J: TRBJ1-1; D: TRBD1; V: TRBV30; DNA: TGTGCCTGGAGTGAGACAGGGAGGACTGAAGCTTTCTTT; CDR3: CAWSETGRTEAFF
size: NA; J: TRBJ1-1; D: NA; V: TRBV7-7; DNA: TGTGCCAGCAGCTTAATGTCAGACACTGAAGCTTTCTTT; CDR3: CASSLMSDTEAFF
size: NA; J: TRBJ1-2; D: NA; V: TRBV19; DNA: TGTGCCAGTTCCTTTGGGGGGGCAGATGGCTACACCTTC; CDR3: CASSFGGADGYTF
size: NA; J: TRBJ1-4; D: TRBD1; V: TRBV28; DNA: TGTGCCAGCAGTCCGCGGGACAGAGTAAAACTGTTTTTT; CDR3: CASSPRDRVKLFF
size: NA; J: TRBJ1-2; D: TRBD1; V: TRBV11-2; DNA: TGTGCCAGCAGCCCCCGGGACAGGGATCAGGCTAACTATGGCTACACCTTC; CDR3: CASSPRDRDQANYGYTF
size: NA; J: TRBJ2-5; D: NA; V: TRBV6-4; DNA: TGTGCCAGCAGCACACAGGGAGGGGAGACCCAGTACTTC; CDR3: CASSTQGGETQYF
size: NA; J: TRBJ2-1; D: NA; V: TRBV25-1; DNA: TGTGCCAGCAGGATTAGCGTCTACAATGAGCAGTTCTTC; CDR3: CASRISVYNEQFF
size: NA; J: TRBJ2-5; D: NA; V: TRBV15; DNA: TGTGCCACCAGCGCTCGACTCCAAGAGACCCAGTACTTC; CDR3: CATSARLQETQYF
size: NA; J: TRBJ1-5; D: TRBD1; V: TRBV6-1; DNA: TGTGCCAGCAGTGATCGGCAGGGGGCCGGTCAGCCCCAGCATTTT; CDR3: CASSDRQGAGQPQHF
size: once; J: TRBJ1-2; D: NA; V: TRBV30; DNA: TGTGCCTGGAGTAAGGAGCGGGATGGCTACACCTTC; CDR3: CAWSKERDGYTF
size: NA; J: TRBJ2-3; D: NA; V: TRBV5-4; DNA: TGTGCCAGCAGCACGATGAGTGGGAGTGGTACAGATACGCAGTATTTT; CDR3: CASSTMSGSGTDTQYF
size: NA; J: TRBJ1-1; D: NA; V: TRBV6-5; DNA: TGTGCCAGCAGTTATCGTCAGGGGTTCAGTGAAGCTTTCTTT; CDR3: CASSYRQGFSEAFF
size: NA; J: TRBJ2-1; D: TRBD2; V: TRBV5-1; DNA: TGCGCCAGCAGCTTACTAGCGGGCTCCTACAATGAGCAGTTCTTC; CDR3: CASSLLAGSYNEQFF
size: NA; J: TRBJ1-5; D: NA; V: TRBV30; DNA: TGTGCCTGGAGTGGGATGGGGCTGAGCAATCAGCCCCAGCATTTT; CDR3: CAWSGMGLSNQPQHF
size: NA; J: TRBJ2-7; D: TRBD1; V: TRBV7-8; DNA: TGTGCCAGCAGCTTAGACCCGACAGGGCGTACCTACGAGCAGTACTTC; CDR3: CASSLDPTGRTYEQYF
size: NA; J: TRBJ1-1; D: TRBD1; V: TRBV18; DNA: TGTGCCAGCTCACCAGCGACAGGGGGTGCTGAAGCTTTCTTT; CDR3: CASSPATGGAEAFF
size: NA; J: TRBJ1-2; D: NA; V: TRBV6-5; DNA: TGTGCCAGCACCAAAAGGGGGTATGACGATGGCTACACCTTC; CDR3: CASTKRGYDDGYTF
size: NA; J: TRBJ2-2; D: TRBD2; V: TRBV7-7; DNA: TGTGCCAGCAGCTGGGAGGGCAGTACCGGGGAGCTGTTTTTT; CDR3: CASSWEGSTGELFF
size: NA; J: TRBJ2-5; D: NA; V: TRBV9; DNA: TGTGCCAGCAGGGGACTTCAAGAGACCCAGTACTTC; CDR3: CASRGLQETQYF
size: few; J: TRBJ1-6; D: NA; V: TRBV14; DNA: TGTGCCAGCAGCGATGCCGGGGTCTATAATTCACCCCTCCACTTT; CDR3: CASSDAGVYNSPLHF
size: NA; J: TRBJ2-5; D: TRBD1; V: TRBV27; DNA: TGTGCCAGCAGTCAACAGGGGGGGACCCAGTACTTC; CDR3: CASSQQGGTQYF
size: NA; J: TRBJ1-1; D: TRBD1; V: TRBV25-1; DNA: TGTGCCAGCAGTGCGGTGGGACAGGATTATACTGAAGCTTTCTTT; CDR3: CASSAVGQDYTEAFF
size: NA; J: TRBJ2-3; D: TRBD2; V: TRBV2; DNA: TGTGCCAGCACCCCTGAGCGGGAGATCTATACGCAGTATTTT; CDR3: CASTPEREIYTQYF
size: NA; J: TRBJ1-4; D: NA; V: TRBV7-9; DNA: TGTGCCAGCAGCTCAGAAGTCGATTTGAGGGAAAAACTGTTTTTT; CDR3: CASSSEVDLREKLFF
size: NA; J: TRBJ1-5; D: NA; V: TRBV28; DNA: TGTGCCAGCAGCCAATACTCCCAGGCGACCAATCAGCCCCAGCATTTT; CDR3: CASSQYSQATNQPQHF
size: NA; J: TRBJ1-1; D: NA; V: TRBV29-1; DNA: TGCAGCGTTGAACCTTTGAACACTGAAGCTTTCTTT; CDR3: CSVEPLNTEAFF
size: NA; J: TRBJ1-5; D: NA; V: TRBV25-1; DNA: TGTGCCAGCAGGAGTAGATATAGCAATCAGCCCCAGCATTTT; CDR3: CASRSRYSNQPQHF
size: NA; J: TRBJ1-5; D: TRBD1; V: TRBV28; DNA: TGTGCCAGCAGCCAGGGACAGGGGGCATATCAGCCCCAGCATTTT; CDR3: CASSQGQGAYQPQHF
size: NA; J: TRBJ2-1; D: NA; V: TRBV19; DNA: TGTGCCAGTTCCTTGGGGCTCGATGAGCAGTTCTTC; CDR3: CASSLGLDEQFF
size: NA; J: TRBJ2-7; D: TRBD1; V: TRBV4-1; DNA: TGCGCCAGCAGCCAAGAAACATGGGACAGGGCCTACGAGCAGTACTTC; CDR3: CASSQETWDRAYEQYF
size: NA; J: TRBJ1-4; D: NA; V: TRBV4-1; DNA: TGCGCCAGCAGCCAAGAGGTCGGACAGACTAATGAAAAACTGTTTTTT; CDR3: CASSQEVGQTNEKLFF
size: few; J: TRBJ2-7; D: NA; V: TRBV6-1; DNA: TGTGCCAGCAGTGAATCTCGGGGGACCTCCTACGAGCAGTACTTC; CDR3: CASSESRGTSYEQYF
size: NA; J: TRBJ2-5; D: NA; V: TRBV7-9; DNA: TGTGCCAGCAACGGACAGAATCAAGAGACCCAGTACTTC; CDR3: CASNGQNQETQYF
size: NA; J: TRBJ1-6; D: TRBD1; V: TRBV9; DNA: TGTGCCAGCAGCGCCCACAGGGGCCCCTATTCACCCCTCCACTTT; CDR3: CASSAHRGPYSPLHF
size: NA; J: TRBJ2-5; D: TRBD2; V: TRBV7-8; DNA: TGTGCCAGCAGCTTGGGCCTAGCGGGGGGACAAGAGACCCAGTACTTC; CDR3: CASSLGLAGGQETQYF
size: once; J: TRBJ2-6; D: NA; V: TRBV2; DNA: TGTGCCAGCAGAGACGGAGGGGCGATCTCTGGGGCCAACGTCCTGACTTTC; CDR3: CASRDGGAISGANVLTF
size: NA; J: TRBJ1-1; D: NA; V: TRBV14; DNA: TGTGCCAGCAGCCAACAGGGGCCCCCGAACACTGAAGCTTTCTTT; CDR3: CASSQQGPPNTEAFF
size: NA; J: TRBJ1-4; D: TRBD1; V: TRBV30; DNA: TGTGCCTGGACCTCGGACAGGGGAGGAGAAAAACTGTTTTTT; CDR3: CAWTSDRGGEKLFF
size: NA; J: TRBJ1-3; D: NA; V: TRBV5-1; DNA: TGCGCCAGCAGCAGGGACATCAGCTCTGGAAACACCATATATTTT; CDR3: CASSRDISSGNTIYF
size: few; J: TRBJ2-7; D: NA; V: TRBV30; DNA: TGTGCCTGGAGTGTACTACGAGGGAGAAGAGCCTACGAGCAGTACTTC; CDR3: CAWSVLRGRRAYEQYF
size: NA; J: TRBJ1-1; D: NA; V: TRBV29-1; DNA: TGCAGCGTGAAACAGGGAACTTACACTGAAGCTTTCTTT; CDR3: CSVKQGTYTEAFF
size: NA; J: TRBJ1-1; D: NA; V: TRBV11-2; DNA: TGTGCCAGCAGTGATCCAGGGACTGAAGCTTTCTTT; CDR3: CASSDPGTEAFF
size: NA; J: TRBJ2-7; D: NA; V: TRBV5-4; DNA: TGTGCCAGCAGCTTGGGGGTTATGGAGGACTCCTACGAGCAGTACTTC; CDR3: CASSLGVMEDSYEQYF
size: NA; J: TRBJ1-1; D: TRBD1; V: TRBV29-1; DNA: TGCAGCGTTGAAACCGGGACAGTTGAAGCTTTCTTT; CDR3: CSVETGTVEAFF
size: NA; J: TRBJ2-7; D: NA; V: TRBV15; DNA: TGTGCCACCAGCAGAGGACAGGTGAGCTCCTACGAGCAGTACTTC; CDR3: CATSRGQVSSYEQYF